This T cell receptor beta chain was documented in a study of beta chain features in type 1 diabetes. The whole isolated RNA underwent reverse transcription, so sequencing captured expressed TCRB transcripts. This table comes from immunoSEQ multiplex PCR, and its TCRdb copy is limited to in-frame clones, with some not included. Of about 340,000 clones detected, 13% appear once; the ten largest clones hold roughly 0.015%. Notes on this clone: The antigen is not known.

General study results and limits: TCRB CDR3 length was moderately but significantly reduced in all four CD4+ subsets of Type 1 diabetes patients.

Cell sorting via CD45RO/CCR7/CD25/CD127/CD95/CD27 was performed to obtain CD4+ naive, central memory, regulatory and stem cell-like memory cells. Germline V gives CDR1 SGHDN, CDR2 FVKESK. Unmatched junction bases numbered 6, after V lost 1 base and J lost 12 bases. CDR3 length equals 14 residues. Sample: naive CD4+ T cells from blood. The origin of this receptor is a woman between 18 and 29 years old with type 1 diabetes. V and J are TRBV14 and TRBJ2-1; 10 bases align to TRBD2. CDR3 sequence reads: CASSQGLAGVRQFF. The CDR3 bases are TGTGCCAGCAGCCAAGGCCTAGCGGGAGTTAGGCAGTTCTTC.